This TCR beta chain was identified in a study of CD8+ T cells in alopecia areata. The study's findings and limits: On tofacitinib, scalp and blood still held many of the expanded lesional clones.

Extracted from the samples, RNA was reverse transcribed into cDNA to serve as the sequencing template. This table comes from immunoSEQ multiplex PCR, and its TCRdb copy is limited to in-frame clones, with some not included. The sample holds under 250,000 clones, 66% seen once. V was shortened by 7 bases and J by 3 bases, with 15 bases between the two germline ends. CDR3 length: 13 amino acids. Germline V CDR1 and CDR2: SQVTM, ANQGSEA. Treatment noted: oral pan-JAK inhibitor, 5-10 mg twice daily. This clone appeared a few times. Its matching antigen is unknown. The source of this sequence is a human donor with alopecia areata. This chain links TRBV29-1 with TRBJ1-2; a possible D gene is TRBD1 (6 bases). Specimen: CD4+ T cells sorted from blood, collected at approximately week 42, from a patient treated with tofacitinib. CDR3 residues: CSAQGFSDYGYTF. The CDR3 DNA sequence: TGCAGCGCCCAGGGGTTCTCGGACTATGGCTACACCTTC.